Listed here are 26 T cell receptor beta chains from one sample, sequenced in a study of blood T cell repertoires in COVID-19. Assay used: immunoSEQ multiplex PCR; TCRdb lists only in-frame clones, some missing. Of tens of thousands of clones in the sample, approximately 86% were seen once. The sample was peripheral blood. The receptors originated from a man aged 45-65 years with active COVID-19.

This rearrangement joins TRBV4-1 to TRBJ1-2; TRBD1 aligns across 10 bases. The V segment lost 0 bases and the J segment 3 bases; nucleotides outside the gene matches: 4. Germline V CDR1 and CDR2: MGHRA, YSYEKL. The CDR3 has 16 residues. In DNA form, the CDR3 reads TGCGCCAGCAGCCAAGATAGACAGGGGGCGTACTATGGCTACACCTTC. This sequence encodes CASSQDRQGAYYGYTF.

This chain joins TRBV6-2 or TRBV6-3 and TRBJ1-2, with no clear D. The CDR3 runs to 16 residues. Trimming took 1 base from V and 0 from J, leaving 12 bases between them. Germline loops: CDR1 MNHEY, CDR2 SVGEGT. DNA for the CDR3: TGTGCCAGCAGTTACTGGGGATCGAGGGCTAACTATGGCTACACCTTC. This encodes CASSYWGSRANYGYTF.

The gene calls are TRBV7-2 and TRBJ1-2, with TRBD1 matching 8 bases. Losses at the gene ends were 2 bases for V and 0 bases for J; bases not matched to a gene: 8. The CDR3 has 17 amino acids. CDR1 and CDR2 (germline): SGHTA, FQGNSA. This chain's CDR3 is CASSLFGQGASNYGYTF. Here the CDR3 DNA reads TGTGCCAGCAGCTTATTCGGACAGGGCGCGTCTAACTATGGCTACACCTTC.

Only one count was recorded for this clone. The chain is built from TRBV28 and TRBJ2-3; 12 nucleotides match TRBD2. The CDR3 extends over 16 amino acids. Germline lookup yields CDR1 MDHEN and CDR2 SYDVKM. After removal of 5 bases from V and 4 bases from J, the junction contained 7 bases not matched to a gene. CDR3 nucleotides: TGTGCCAGCAGTCCGAGGACTAGCGGGAACGCAGATACGCAGTATTTT. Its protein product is CASSPRTSGNADTQYF.

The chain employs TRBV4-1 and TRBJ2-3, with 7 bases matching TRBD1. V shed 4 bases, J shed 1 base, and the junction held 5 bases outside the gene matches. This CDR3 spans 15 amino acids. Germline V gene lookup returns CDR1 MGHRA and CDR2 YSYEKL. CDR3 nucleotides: TGCGCCAGCAGCCCTGACAGGGCTGGCACAGATACGCAGTATTTT. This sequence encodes CASSPDRAGTDTQYF.

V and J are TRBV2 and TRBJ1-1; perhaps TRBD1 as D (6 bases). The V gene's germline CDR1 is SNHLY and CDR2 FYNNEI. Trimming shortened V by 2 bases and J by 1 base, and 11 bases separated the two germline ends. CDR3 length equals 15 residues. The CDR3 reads CASSEWTERNTEAFF. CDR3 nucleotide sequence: TGTGCCAGCAGTGAATGGACAGAGAGGAACACTGAAGCTTTCTTT.

CDR3 nucleotides: TGCGCCAGCAGCTTGAACCCGACGGAGTTCATCCTTACCGGGGAGCTGTTTTTT. Protein sequence: CASSLNPTEFILTGELFF. The gene calls are TRBV5-1 and TRBJ2-2; D remains unclear. Germline loops: CDR1 SGHRS, CDR2 YFSETQ. CDR3 length equals 18 residues. V lost 1 base, J lost 5 bases, and 21 bases lay in between.

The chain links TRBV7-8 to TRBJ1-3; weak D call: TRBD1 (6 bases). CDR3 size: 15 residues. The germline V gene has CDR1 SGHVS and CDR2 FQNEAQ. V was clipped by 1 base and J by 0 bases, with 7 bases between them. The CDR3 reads CASSLGTASGNTIYF. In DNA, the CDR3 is TGTGCCAGCAGCTTAGGGACAGCCTCTGGAAACACCATATATTTT.

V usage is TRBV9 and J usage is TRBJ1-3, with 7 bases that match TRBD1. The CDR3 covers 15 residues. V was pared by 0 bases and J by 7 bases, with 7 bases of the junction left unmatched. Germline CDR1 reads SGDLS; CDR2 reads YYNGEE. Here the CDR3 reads CASSVEGTGVNTIYF. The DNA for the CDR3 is TGTGCCAGCAGCGTAGAAGGAACAGGGGTGAACACCATATATTTT.

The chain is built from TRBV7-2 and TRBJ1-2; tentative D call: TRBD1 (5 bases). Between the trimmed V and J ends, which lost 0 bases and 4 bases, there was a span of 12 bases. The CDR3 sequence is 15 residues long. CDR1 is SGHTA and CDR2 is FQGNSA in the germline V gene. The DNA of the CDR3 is TGTGCCAGCAGCTTAGCGCCCGGCAGGGTCTATGGCTACACCTTC. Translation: CASSLAPGRVYGYTF.

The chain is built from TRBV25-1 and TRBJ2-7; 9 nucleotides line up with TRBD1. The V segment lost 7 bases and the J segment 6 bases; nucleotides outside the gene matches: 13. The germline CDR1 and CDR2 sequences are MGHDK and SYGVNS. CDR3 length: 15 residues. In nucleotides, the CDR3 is TGTGCCAGCACGGCCTCCGGGACAGGGCTTCGCGAGCAGTACTTC. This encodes CASTASGTGLREQYF.

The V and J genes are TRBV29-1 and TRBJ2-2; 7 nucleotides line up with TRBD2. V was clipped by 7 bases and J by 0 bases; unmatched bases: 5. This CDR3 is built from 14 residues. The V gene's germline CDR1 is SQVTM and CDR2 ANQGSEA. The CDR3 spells CSGQLASNTGELFF. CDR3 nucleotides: TGCAGCGGGCAACTAGCGTCGAACACCGGGGAGCTGTTTTTT.

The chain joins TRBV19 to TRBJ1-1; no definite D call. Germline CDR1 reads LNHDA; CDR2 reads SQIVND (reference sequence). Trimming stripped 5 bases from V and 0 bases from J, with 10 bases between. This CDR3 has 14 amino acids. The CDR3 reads CASSVSRVNTEAFF. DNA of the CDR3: TGTGCCAGTAGTGTGTCGAGAGTGAACACTGAAGCTTTCTTT.

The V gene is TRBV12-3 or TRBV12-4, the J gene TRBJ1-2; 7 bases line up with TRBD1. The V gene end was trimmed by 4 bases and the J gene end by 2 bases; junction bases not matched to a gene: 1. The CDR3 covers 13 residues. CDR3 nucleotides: TGTGCCAGCAGTTGGGACAGAAACTATGGCTACACCTTC. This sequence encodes CASSWDRNYGYTF.

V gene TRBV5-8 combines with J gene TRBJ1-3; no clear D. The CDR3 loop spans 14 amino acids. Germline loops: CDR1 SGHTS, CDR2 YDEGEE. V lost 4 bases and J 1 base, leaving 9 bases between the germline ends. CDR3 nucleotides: TGTGCCAGCAGCGACACAAGTTCTGGAAACACCATATATTTT. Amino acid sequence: CASSDTSSGNTIYF.

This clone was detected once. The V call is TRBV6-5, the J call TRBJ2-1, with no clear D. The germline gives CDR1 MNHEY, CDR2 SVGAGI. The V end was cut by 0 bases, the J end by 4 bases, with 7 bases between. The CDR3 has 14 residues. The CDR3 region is CASSYSKQYNEQFF. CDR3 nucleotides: TGTGCCAGCAGTTACTCGAAACAGTACAATGAGCAGTTCTTC.

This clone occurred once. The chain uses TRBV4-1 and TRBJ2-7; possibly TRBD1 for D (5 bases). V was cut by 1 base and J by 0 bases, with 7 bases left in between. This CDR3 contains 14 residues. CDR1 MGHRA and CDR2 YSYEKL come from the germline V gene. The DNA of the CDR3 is TGCGCCAGCAGCCAAGGACAGAGCTCCTACGAGCAGTACTTC. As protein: CASSQGQSSYEQYF.

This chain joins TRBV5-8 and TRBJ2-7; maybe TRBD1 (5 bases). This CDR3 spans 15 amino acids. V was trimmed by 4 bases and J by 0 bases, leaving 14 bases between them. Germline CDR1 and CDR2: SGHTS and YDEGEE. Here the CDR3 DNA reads TGTGCCAGCAGCCCGACAGTGAATCCCTCCTACGAGCAGTACGTC. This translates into CASSPTVNPSYEQYV.

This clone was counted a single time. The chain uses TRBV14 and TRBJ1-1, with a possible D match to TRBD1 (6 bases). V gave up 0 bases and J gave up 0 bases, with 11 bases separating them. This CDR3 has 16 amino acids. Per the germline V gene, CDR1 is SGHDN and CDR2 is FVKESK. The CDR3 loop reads CASSQDLGAVNTEAFF. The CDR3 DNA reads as TGTGCCAGCAGCCAAGATTTGGGGGCAGTGAACACTGAAGCTTTCTTT. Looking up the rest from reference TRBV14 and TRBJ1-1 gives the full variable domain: EAGVTQFPSHSVIEKGQTVTLRCDPISGHDNLYWYRRVMGKEIKFLLHFVKESKQDESGMPNNRFLAERTGGTYSTLKVQPAELEDSGVYFCASSQDLGAVNTEAFFGQGTRLTVV.

The CDR3 region is CASSSRGVEDTQYF. For the CDR3, the DNA is TGCGCCAGCAGCTCCAGGGGGGTGGAGGATACGCAGTATTTT. The gene calls are TRBV5-1 and TRBJ2-3, with D tentatively TRBD1 (7 bases). V lost 3 bases and J 6 bases, leaving 14 bases between the germline ends. Germline CDR1 reads SGHRS; CDR2 reads YFSETQ. This CDR3 region has 14 residues.

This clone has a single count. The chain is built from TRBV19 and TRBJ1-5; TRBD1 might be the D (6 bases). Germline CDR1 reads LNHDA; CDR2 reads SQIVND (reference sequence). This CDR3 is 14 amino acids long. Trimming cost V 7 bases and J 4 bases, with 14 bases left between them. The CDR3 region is CASNKRDINQPQHF. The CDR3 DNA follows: TGTGCCAGTAACAAAAGGGACATTAATCAGCCCCAGCATTTT.

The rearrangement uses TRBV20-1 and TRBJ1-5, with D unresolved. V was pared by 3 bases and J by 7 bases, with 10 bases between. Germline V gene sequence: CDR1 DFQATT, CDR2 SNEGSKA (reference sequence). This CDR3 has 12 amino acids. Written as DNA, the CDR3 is TGCAGTGCTAGTACCCCCGGGCAGCCCCAGCATTTT. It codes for CSASTPGQPQHF.

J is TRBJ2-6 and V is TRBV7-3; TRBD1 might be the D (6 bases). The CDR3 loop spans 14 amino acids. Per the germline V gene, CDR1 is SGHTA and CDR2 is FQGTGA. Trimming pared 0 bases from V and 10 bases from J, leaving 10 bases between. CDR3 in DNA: TGTGCCAGCAGCTTAACGACAGGCGCTAACGTCCTGACTTTC. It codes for CASSLTTGANVLTF.

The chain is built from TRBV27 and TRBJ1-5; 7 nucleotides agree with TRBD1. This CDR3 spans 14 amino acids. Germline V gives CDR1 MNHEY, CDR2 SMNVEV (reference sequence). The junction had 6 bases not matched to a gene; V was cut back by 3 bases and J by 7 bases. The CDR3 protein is CASSFRTGRQPQHF. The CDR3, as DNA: TGTGCCAGCAGTTTTAGGACAGGACGGCAGCCCCAGCATTTT.

The CDR3 region is CASSLGDRFPYEQYF. As DNA, the CDR3 is TGCGCCAGCAGCTTGGGGGACAGGTTCCCCTACGAGCAGTACTTC. The chain carries TRBV5-1 and TRBJ2-7; 8 bases fit TRBD1. Germline V gene data show CDR1 as SGHRS and CDR2 as YFSETQ. Germline trimming cut 0 bases from V and 2 bases from J; bases unmatched to any gene: 4. The CDR3 loop spans 15 amino acids.

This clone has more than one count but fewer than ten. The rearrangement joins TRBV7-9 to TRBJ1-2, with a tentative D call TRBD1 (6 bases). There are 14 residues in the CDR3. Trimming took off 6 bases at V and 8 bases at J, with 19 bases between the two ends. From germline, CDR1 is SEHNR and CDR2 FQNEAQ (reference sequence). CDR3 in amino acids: CASRTTGIQGGYTF. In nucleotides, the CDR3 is TGTGCCAGCAGAACCACAGGGATCCAAGGAGGCTACACCTTC.